This entry describes one T cell receptor beta chain. Time point defined: persistent/refractory GD, antithyroid drugs over 5 years with positive TRAb. Isolated PBMC RNA provided the starting material for the TCR library. Patients came through an endocrinology department, and that department was in Xi'an, China. EDTA tubes held approximately 10 milliliters of peripheral blood from each patient. Germline loops: CDR1 MNHEY, CDR2 SMNVEV (reference sequence). The CDR3 is 14 residues long. Trimming pared 0 bases from V and 5 bases from J, leaving 10 bases between. These data come from a study of regulatory T cells in long-lasting Graves disease. Both iRepertoire HTBI primers and Arm-PCR of CDR3 regions were used to build the TCR beta libraries. TCRdb called the multiplex PCR reads again in MiXCR, with one record for every CDR3 protein. The table has 400,000 to 500,000 distinct CDR3 sequences, roughly 20% seen once.

The receptor was derived from a female donor with Graves disease. Sample: peripheral blood mononuclear cells (PBMCs), taken when the disease was refractory, from a patient treated with antithyroid drugs. The V gene is TRBV27, the J gene TRBJ1-2; D gene unclear. CDR3 region: CASSLSIDGYGYTF. CDR3 bases: TGTGCCAGCAGTTTATCCATCGACGGGTATGGCTACACCTTC.